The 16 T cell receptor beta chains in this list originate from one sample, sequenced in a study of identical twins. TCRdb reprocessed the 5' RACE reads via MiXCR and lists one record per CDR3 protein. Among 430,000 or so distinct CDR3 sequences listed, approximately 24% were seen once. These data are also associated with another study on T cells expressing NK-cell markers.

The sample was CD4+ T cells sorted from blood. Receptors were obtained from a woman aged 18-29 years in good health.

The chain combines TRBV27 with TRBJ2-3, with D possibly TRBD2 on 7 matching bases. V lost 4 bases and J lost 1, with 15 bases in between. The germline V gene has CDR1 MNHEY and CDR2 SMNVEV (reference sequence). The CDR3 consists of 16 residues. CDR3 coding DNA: TGTGCCAGCAGTTCCTTCCAGGGGAGGGGCACAGATACGCAGTATTTT. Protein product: CASSSFQGRGTDTQYF.

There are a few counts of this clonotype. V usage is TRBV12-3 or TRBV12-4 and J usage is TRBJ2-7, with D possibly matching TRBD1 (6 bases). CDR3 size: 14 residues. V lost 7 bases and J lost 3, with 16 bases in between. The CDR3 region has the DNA TGTGCCAGCAAACTGGGACAAGCTAACTACGAGCAGTACTTC. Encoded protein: CASKLGQANYEQYF.

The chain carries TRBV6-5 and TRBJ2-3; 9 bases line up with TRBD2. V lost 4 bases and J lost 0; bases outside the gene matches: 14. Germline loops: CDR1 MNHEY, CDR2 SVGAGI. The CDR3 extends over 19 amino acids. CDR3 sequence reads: CASSSDPPTSGFSTDTQYF. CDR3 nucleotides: TGTGCCAGCAGTTCCGACCCACCGACTAGCGGCTTTAGCACAGATACGCAGTATTTT.

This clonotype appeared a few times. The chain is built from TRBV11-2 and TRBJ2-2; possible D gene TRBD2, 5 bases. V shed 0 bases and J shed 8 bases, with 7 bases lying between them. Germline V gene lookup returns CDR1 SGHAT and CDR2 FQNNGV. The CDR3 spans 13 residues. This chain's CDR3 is CASSLDRGGELFF. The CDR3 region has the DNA TGTGCCAGCAGCTTAGATCGGGGTGGGGAGCTGTTTTTT.

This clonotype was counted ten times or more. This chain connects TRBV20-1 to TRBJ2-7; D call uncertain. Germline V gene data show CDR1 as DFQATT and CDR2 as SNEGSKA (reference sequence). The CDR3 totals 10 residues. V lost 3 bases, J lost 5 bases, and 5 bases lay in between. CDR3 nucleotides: TGCAGTGCTAGCTACGACGAGCAGTACTTC. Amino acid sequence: CSASYDEQYF.

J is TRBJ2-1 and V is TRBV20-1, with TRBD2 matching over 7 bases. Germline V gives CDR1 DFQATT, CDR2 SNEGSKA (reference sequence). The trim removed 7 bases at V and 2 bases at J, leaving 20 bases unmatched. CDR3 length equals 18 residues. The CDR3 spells CSGPIGAGFVFAYNEQFF. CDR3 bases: TGCAGTGGTCCAATAGGAGCGGGATTTGTTTTTGCCTACAATGAGCAGTTCTTC.

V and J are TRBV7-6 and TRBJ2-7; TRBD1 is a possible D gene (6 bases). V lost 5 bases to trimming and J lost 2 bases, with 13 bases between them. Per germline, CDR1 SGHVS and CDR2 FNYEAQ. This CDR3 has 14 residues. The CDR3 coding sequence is TGTGCCAGCAGCCCCAGACAGGATGCCTACGAGCAGTACTTC. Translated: CASSPRQDAYEQYF.

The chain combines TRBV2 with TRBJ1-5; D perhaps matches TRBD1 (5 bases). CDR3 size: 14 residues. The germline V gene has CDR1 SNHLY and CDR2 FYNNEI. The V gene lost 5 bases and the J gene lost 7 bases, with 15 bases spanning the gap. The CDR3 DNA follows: TGTGCCAGCAGTTTCCAGGGAAGGGAACAGCCCCAGCATTTT. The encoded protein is CASSFQGREQPQHF.

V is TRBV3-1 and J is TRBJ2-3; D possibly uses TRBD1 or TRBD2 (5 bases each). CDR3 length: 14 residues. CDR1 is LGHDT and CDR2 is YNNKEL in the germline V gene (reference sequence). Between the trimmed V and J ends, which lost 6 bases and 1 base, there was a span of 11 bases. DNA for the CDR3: TGTGCCAGCAGACGAGGGGTTGGCACAGATACGCAGTATTTT. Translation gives CASRRGVGTDTQYF.

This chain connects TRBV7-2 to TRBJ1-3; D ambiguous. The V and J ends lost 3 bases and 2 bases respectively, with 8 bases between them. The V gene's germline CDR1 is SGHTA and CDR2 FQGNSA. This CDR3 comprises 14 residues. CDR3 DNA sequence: TGTGCCAGCAGCTTCACCGTTACTGGAAACACCATATATTTT. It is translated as CASSFTVTGNTIYF. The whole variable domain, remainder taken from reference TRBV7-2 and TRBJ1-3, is GAGVSQSPSNKVTEKGKDVELRCDPISGHTALYWYRQSLGQGLEFLIYFQGNSAPDKSGLPSDRFSAERTGGSVSTLTIQRTQQEDSAVYLCASSFTVTGNTIYFGEGSWLTVV.

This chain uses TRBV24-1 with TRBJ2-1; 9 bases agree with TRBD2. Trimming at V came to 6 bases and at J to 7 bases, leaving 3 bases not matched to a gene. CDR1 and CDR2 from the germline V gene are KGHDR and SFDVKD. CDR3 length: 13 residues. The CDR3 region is CATSWRGGNEQFF. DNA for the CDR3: TGTGCCACCAGTTGGCGGGGGGGGAATGAGCAGTTCTTC.

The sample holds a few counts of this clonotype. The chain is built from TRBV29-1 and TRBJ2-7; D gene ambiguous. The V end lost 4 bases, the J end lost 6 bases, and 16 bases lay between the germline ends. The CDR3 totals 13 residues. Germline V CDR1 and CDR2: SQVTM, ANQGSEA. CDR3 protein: CSVVLRSSREQYF. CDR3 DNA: TGCAGCGTTGTATTAAGGAGCTCCCGCGAGCAGTACTTC.

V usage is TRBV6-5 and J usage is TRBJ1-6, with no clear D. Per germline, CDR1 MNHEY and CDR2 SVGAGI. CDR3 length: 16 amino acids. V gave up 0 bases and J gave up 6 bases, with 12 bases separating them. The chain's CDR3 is CASSYSRAAGNSPLHF. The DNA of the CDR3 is TGTGCCAGCAGTTACTCGAGGGCGGCGGGTAATTCACCCCTCCACTTT.

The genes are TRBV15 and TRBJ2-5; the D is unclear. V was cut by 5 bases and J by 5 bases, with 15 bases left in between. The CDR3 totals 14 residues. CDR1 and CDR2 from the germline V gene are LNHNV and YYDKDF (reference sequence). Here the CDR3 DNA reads TGTGCCACCAGCCGCGTCCGAAGTGCGGAGACCCAGTACTTC. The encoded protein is CATSRVRSAETQYF.

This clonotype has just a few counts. CDR3 coding DNA: TGTGCCAGCAGTCCAGCGGGCGACAGGGCCTCAAAAGGCTACACCTTC. Protein: CASSPAGDRASKGYTF. The genes are TRBV28 and TRBJ1-2; 7 nucleotides align to TRBD1. Germline V gene lookup returns CDR1 MDHEN and CDR2 SYDVKM. The CDR3 runs 16 residues. V shed 5 bases, J shed 8 bases, and the junction held 17 bases outside the gene matches.

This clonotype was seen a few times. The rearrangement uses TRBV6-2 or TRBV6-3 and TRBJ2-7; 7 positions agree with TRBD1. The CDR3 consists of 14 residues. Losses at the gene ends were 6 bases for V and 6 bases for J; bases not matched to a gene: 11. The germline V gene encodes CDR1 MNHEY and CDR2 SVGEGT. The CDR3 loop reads CASSLLGQRPEQYF. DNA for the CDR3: TGTGCCAGCAGCCTCCTGGGACAGCGTCCCGAGCAGTACTTC.